This T cell receptor beta chain was retrieved from a study of OX40 agonist ivuxolimab in advanced cancers. Study overall: Past anti-PD-1, anti-PD-L1 or anti-CTLA-4 therapy was accepted, and roughly 42% had received some. Partial responses, seen in three patients, involved one hepatocellular carcinoma and two cutaneous melanomas.

For this clone: Its matching antigen is unknown.

The germline V and J ends were trimmed by 6 bases and 16 bases, with 19 bases remaining between them. CDR1 and CDR2 from the germline V gene are MDHEN and SYDVKM. The CDR3 is made up of 12 amino acids. The study's findings and limits: Mean expanded clone counts were higher in CD8+ than CD4+ T cells.

Libraries were prepared by immunoSEQ multiplex PCR; TCRdb keeps only in-frame clonotypes and omits some of them. The sample yields 45,000 to 55,000 clones, around 88% seen once. This clonotype originated in an adult with an advanced solid tumor such as melanoma, head and neck, liver or kidney cancer. The sample in question was CD4+ or CD8+ T cells sorted from blood, obtained in a trial of the OX40 agonist ivuxolimab. The rearrangement joins TRBV28 to TRBJ2-1; a possible D gene is TRBD1 (6 bases). In DNA, the CDR3 is TGTGCCAGCAGGGAACTGGGGGCAGCCTTCTTCTTC. As protein: CASRELGAAFFF.